This T cell receptor (beta chain) was observed in a study of graft-versus-host responses after intestinal transplantation (dated by TCRdb to about 2021). Describing the broader study: The transplants that recipients got were multivisceral, liver-intestinal, or isolated intestinal. All recipients received anti-thymocyte globulin induction followed by maintenance tacrolimus and steroids for roughly 3 years. After intestinal transplantation, graft-versus-host and host-versus-graft alloreactive T cell clones in the graft, circulation and bone marrow were tracked using bulk TCR-beta CDR3 sequencing. To identify alloreactive clones, pre-transplant mixed lymphocyte reaction products were sequenced and compared with unstimulated pre-transplant donor and recipient T cells. Of the 20 to 30 intestinal transplant recipients enrolled in the cohort, one of whom was a retransplant, a few patients without pretransplant specimens were excluded. Donor T cell macrochimerism was defined as a peak of at least 4% donor T cells among recipient peripheral blood mononuclear cells. Rather than being sequenced by the commercial service, samples from three later patients were sequenced in-house on an Illumina MiSeq and processed with MiXCR. Study-level results and caveats: High GvH to HvG T cell clonal ratios were observed in the allografts of patients with donor T cell macrochimerism. The relatively low number and heterogeneity of intestinal transplant patients limited the conclusions. Early after transplant, peak levels of circulating GvH clones were found to be associated with declines in HvG clones. GvH clones were detected in recipient bone marrow, and some appeared earlier in ileal mucosa or blood, consistent with an intestinal mucosal origin.

To isolate intraepithelial and lamina propria lymphocytes from graft specimens, dithiothreitol, EDTA incubations and collagenase D digestion were used. Bulk TCR-beta sequencing was performed on serial intestinal graft biopsy specimens collected as late as 600 days after transplant. Libraries were made using the immunoSEQ multiplex PCR assay. For most patients, genomic DNA was subjected to high-throughput TCR-beta CDR3 sequencing by Adaptive Biotechnologies. The paper's data handling went like this. Adaptive's ImmunoSEQ software supplied the TCR sequencing data for 15 to 20 patients, while MiXCR and VDJtools were used to process a few other patients. CDR3 nucleotide sequences shared between donor and recipient were removed because the origin of such sequences could not be assigned. To count as alloreactive, a clone needed at least 2-fold expansion over unstimulated cells and a minimum CFSE-low frequency of 0.002% (template counts) or 0.001% (read counts). Mappable clones were those detected in sequenced pre-transplant spleen, lymph node, or MLR CFSE-low populations of the donor or recipient. Cumulative frequency of alloreactive clones was calculated as a percentage of all sequences weighted by copy number. This is the immuneACCESS table as TCRdb keeps it, with only in-frame sequences that have V and J called. A part of the clones is gone; compared with another copy, unresolved V genes explain less than half, and the rest is unexplained. Clone size and V and J calls were adopted from that table, with D and trimming inferred from the DNA. This sample gives over 7,500 clones in total; about four fifths of them show up just once. 20% of the sample goes to the ten largest clones.

From cysteine to phenylalanine, the CDR3 is 13 amino acids long. Here the CDR3 DNA is all that survives: 39 bases in frame from base 1. CDR1 SNHLY and CDR2 FYNNEI were looked up in the germline V gene. V is cut by 5 bases and J by 2 bases, and the space between the germline ends is 9 bases. Concerning this clone itself: Which antigen it targets is not known. Base qualities are not at hand, and no much larger clone is one base apart.

The receptor was isolated from a human patient who received an intestinal transplant, so some T cells may come from the graft donor. The sample in question was ileum tissue, obtained around 450 days after intestinal transplantation. The sequence links TRBV2 to TRBJ1-1; TRBD1 might be the D gene, on 6 matching bases. Read as DNA, the sequence is TGTGCCAGCAGTTTGACAGGCAACACTGAAGCTTTCTTT. This encodes CASSLTGNTEAFF.